This is a list of T cell receptor beta chains from one sample in a study of blood T cell repertoires in COVID-19. Assay used: immunoSEQ multiplex PCR; TCRdb lists only in-frame clones, some missing. The profile shows over 50,000 clones, 85% to 90% of them singletons. Sequenced sample: peripheral blood. Every receptor here comes from a human donor in a cohort sampled during active COVID-19. Both conserved end residues are part of each CDR3. The D gene is left open where the match is weak. Clone size, where shown, is once, few, many, or a class for clones that have expanded.

j_gene | d_gene | abundance | v_gene | CDR3nt | CDR3aa
TRBJ1-3 | - | - | TRBV14 | TGTGCCAGCAGGCCCGGGGTCTCTGGAAACACCATATATTTT | CASRPGVSGNTIYF
TRBJ2-7 | TRBD1 | - | TRBV10-3 | TGTGCCATCAGTGAGTCGACAGGGGGTTACGAGCAGTACTTC | CAISESTGGYEQYF
TRBJ2-1 | TRBD2 | - | TRBV11-1 | TGTGCCAGCAGCCCCCGACTAGCGGCCAATGAGCAGTTCTTC | CASSPRLAANEQFF
TRBJ2-7 | TRBD1 | - | TRBV11-2 | TGTGCCAGCAGCGAGAGACAGGGGGCTGGGAACGAGCAGTACTTC | CASSERQGAGNEQYF
TRBJ2-7 | - | - | TRBV28 | TGTGCCAGCAGTTCTTTGAGGAGCAGCTCCTACGAGCAGTACTTC | CASSSLRSSSYEQYF
TRBJ1-2 | TRBD1 | - | TRBV30 | TGTGCCTGGAGCGTCCCGGGACAGGGGGTTTTAGTCTATGGCTACACCTTC | CAWSVPGQGVLVYGYTF
TRBJ2-1 | - | - | TRBV18 | TGTGCCAGCTCCGGGACTAGGGGGCGTTTTGATGAGCAGTTCTTC | CASSGTRGRFDEQFF
TRBJ2-7 | - | - | TRBV9 | TGTGCCAGCAGCGCCCGACAGGAGAGTACCTACGAGCAGTACTTC | CASSARQESTYEQYF
TRBJ2-1 | TRBD2 | - | TRBV4-2 | TGTGCCAGCAGCCCGCGGACTAGCGGGAGCTCCTACAATGAGCAGTTCTTC | CASSPRTSGSSYNEQFF
TRBJ1-2 | TRBD1 | few | TRBV18 | TGTGCCAGCTCACCCGGACAGGATTTCTATGGCTACACCTTC | CASSPGQDFYGYTF
TRBJ2-1 | - | - | TRBV10-2 | TGCGCCAGCAGGATCTCCAGTCTGTACAATGAGCAGTTCTTC | CASRISSLYNEQFF
TRBJ2-5 | TRBD2 | - | TRBV11-2 | TGTGCCAGCAGCTTAGATCCCCTGACTAGCGGCACCCAGTACTTC | CASSLDPLTSGTQYF
TRBJ1-1 | - | few | TRBV28 | TGTGCCAGCAGTTTAGCAGGAACCCTCAACACTGAAGCTTTCTTT | CASSLAGTLNTEAFF
TRBJ2-7 | - | - | TRBV7-8 | TGTGCCAGCAGCTTCCCTGGCTCCGGGACACCATACGAGCAGTACTTC | CASSFPGSGTPYEQYF
TRBJ2-1 | - | - | TRBV2 | TGTGCCACGGGACGGGAGTACAATGAGCAGTTCTTC | CATGREYNEQFF
TRBJ1-2 | TRBD1 | - | TRBV5-1 | TGCGCCAGCAGCCTCGACAGGGACTATGGCTACACCTTC | CASSLDRDYGYTF
TRBJ2-7 | TRBD2 | - | TRBV30 | TGTGCCTGGAGAGCGGGACGGGCCTACGAGCAGTACTTC | CAWRAGRAYEQYF
TRBJ1-6 | - | - | TRBV4-1 | TGCGCCAGCAGCCAAAGTTCTCCGGGACTATCCTATAATTCACCCCTCCACTTT | CASSQSSPGLSYNSPLHF
TRBJ1-1 | - | - | TRBV5-4 | TGTGCCAGCAGCTTGGGGGGGGGCTATGAAAACACTGAAGCTTTCTTT | CASSLGGGYENTEAFF
TRBJ1-6 | - | - | TRBV15 | TGTGCCACCAGCAGAACCCCAGGGGATTCACCCCTCCACTTT | CATSRTPGDSPLHF
TRBJ2-3 | - | - | TRBV5-1 | TGCGCCAGCAGTCTTACAGGGCTGGATACGCAGTATTTT | CASSLTGLDTQYF
TRBJ2-7 | - | - | TRBV29-1 | TGCAGCGTTGAACTCGCAGCCTACGAGCAGTACTTC | CSVELAAYEQYF
TRBJ1-4 | TRBD1 | once | TRBV30 | TGTGCCTGTCGGGACAGGGGTTTCGAAAAACTGTTTTTT | CACRDRGFEKLFF
TRBJ2-1 | - | - | TRBV28 | TGTGCCAGCAGTTCCGCGGTCGGGGAGCAGTTCTTC | CASSSAVGEQFF
TRBJ1-2 | - | - | TRBV14 | TGTGCCAGCAGTCCTGACAGGAACTATGGCTACACCTTC | CASSPDRNYGYTF
TRBJ1-2 | - | medium-sized | TRBV7-9 | TGTGCCAGCAGCTTAAATGGACATTCTCGTGATGGCTACACCTTC | CASSLNGHSRDGYTF
TRBJ1-6 | TRBD1 | - | TRBV28 | TGTGCCAGCAGCGGCCACCGGGACAGACGCTTGGATTCACCCCTCCACTTT | CASSGHRDRRLDSPLHF
TRBJ2-5 | - | - | TRBV7-8 | TGTGCCAGCAGCGCAAACAGGGTAGGGTGGCAAGAGACCCAGTACTTC | CASSANRVGWQETQYF
TRBJ1-3 | - | - | TRBV5-4 | TGTGCCAGCAGCCTGGAGGGGGTATTTTTTGGAAACACCATATATTTT | CASSLEGVFFGNTIYF